A selection of T cell receptor beta chains follows, all from one sample in a study of blood T cell repertoires in COVID-19. The protocol was immunoSEQ multiplex PCR, while the TCRdb copy is restricted to in-frame clones and leaves out a portion. Among about 330,000 clones listed, approximately 90% were seen once. The specimen sequenced was peripheral blood. The receptor source for this set is a young man with COVID-19, enrolled during active disease. CDR3s leave out the opening cysteine and the closing phenylalanine or tryptophan. D genes are given only for firm matches.

TRBV7-2,.,TRBJ1-1,ASSFGGPTEAF
TRBV28,.,TRBJ1-2,AVQGGYGYT
TRBV6-5,.,TRBJ1-2,ASSYSHRADGYT
TRBV11-3,.,TRBJ2-2,ASSPGGFGGELF
TRBV28,TRBD1,TRBJ1-2,ASRPAGTAFYGYT
TRBV9,.,TRBJ2-1,ASSPRRRGFNEQF
TRBV3-1/TRBV3-2,TRBD1,TRBJ2-7,ASSQDCSGTGPYEQY
TRBV7-2,TRBD1,TRBJ1-2,ASSFRQGINYGYT
TRBV6-1,.,TRBJ1-2,ASSEGTVYGYT
TRBV9,TRBD1,TRBJ1-6,ASRGTGSNSPLH
TRBV2,.,TRBJ1-4,ASSVGQNNEKLF
TRBV19,.,TRBJ2-3,ASSLTSPTTDTQY
TRBV28,TRBD2,TRBJ2-7,ASSFIKGTDYPRELYEQY
TRBV9,TRBD2,TRBJ2-1,ASSVGLAGVAYNEQF
TRBV6-5,TRBD1,TRBJ1-1,ASRKDRVEAF
TRBV9,.,TRBJ2-7,ASSEGAQYEQY
TRBV27,.,TRBJ1-6,ASSPISGVGNSPLH
TRBV6-5,TRBD1,TRBJ2-5,ASSLTGVKTQY
TRBV5-6,.,TRBJ1-2,ASSLVAGIYGYT
TRBV7-3,TRBD2,TRBJ2-7,ASSLGAGVVYEQY
TRBV29-1,TRBD2,TRBJ2-2,SVGTSGNTGELF
TRBV30,TRBD1,TRBJ1-4,AWTTGTGLNEKLF
TRBV18,.,TRBJ2-7,ASSPRDSSVSYEQY
TRBV18,.,TRBJ2-1,ASSPYESVNEQF
TRBV19,.,TRBJ1-1,ASSIQGTTEAF
TRBV7-2,.,TRBJ1-2,ASSHPGQKGWGYT
TRBV6-1,TRBD1,TRBJ1-2,ASSEAKGQGAGDYGYT
TRBV27,TRBD1,TRBJ2-2,ASRLFPGQVHTGELF
TRBV6-5,.,TRBJ1-2,ASSYSQSTSYGYT